This T cell receptor (beta chain) derives from a study of T cell responses to AZD1222 COVID-19 vaccine (dated by TCRdb to the early 2020s). Background for the entire study: AZD1222 recipients whose second dose came at about 4 weeks and those whose second dose came at about 12 weeks were combined into one group, since spike-specific TCR depth and breadth did not differ between the two schedules. TCR sequencing was performed for more than 230 trial participants, of whom about 200 were given two doses of AZD1222 and around 26 were given two doses of MenACWY control vaccine. Enrollment into the trials was organized by age into subgroups of 18-55, 56-69 and 70-plus years, and those subgroups contained about 150, 27 and 61 TCR-sequenced participants, respectively.

General findings and caveats noted by the study authors: Participants were mostly white British and included more females than males, and it was suggested by the authors that clonal diversity may have been underestimated. Because no samples from the day 14 peak response were available, repertoires could be characterized only after the peak T cell response. In the small 56-69-year group, the increase in depth fell short of significance, most likely because of low power. After two AZD1222 doses, spike-specific TCR breadth and depth were significantly higher than at day 0 and than in MenACWY recipients. Epitopes outside the regions mutated in the B.1.351 and B.1.1.7 variants were reportedly recognized by nearly half of the unique spike-specific TCRs. Conclusions about previously exposed vaccinees were limited because only a handful of AZD1222 recipients were SARS-CoV-2 seropositive at baseline. CD4 TCRs associated with the vaccine covered the entire spike protein, and the dominant responses were in regions 160-218 and 743-854.

Interpreted using the paper, the time point label stands for: baseline before first vaccination. Vaccinee samples came from UK trials COV001 and COV002, including a single-blind randomized controlled phase 2/3 trial of AZD1222 (ChAdOx1 nCoV-19) in healthy adults. For TCRbeta chain sequencing, PBMC samples were collected from trial participants at day 0 and at day 28 after the second dose. Concerning this clone itself: It has no known antigen specificity. No base-level quality is on record; no much larger clone is a single base apart.

The CDR3 regions of human TCRbeta chains were analyzed by immunosequencing. The authors processed their data as follows. TCRs in the repertoires were matched against a reference library of SARS-CoV-2-specific TCRs that had been generated with the MIRA antigen-specificity platform. Breadth was defined as the fraction of unique TCRs that were SARS-CoV-2-associated. Depth was defined as the fraction of total T cells that were SARS-CoV-2-associated. Using the MIRA data, each spike-specific TCR was mapped to the spike region that the TCR reacts to and placed in a CD4 or CD8 class. Log10-transformed breadth and depth values were compared by one-way ANOVA with Sidak's multiple comparisons tests. TCRdb stores this immuneACCESS table with in-frame sequences only. Part of the clones is absent; in the studies checked, under half of the shortfall reflects unresolved V genes, and no reason is known for the rest. The V and J calls and clone size come from that table; D and trimming were worked out from the DNA. The sample table contains about 85,000 clones; only one count was recorded for about 92% of them. Approximately 2% of the sample is in the top ten clones.

Trimming costs V 1 base and J 3 bases, and their ends lie 12 bases apart. From the cysteine through the phenylalanine, the CDR3 covers 15 amino acids. The CDR3 DNA has 45 bases and is translated from base 1. CDR1 and CDR2, looked up from the germline V gene, are SNHLY and FYNNEI. The receptor was derived from an adult in good health. The source was peripheral blood, collected on day 0 of AZD1222 vaccination. The V and J segments used are TRBV2 and TRBJ2-5, with a weak D call of TRBD1 (5 bases match). The DNA sequence reads TGTGCCAGCAGTGAAGAGGAAGGGGCCGAAGAGACCCAGTACTTC. This translates into CASSEEEGAEETQYF.